This T cell receptor (beta chain) was observed in a study of blood T cell repertoires in COVID-19. About the study: Both acute and convalescent COVID-19 samples were obtained from the United States, Italy and Spain. Nucleic acid was either cDNA or gDNA, and it came from T cells, B-cell-depleted T cells, or PBMCs.

The protocol was immunoSEQ multiplex PCR, while the TCRdb copy is restricted to in-frame clones and leaves out a portion. Of about 150,000 clones in the sample, 80% to 90% were seen once. This clonotype was obtained from a human donor with acute or convalescent COVID-19. The donor label of this sample is uncertain. The source material was peripheral blood.

The CDR3 DNA reads TGCGCCAGCAGACCGGGGACTAGCACGGGACATGAGCAGTTCTTC. Translating it yields CASRPGTSTGHEQFF. The rearrangement joins TRBV5-1 to TRBJ2-1, with 9 nucleotides matching TRBD2. J gave up 8 bases and V 5 bases, and 11 bases lay outside the gene matches. Germline CDR1 reads SGHRS; CDR2 reads YFSETQ. The CDR3 is 15 amino acids.